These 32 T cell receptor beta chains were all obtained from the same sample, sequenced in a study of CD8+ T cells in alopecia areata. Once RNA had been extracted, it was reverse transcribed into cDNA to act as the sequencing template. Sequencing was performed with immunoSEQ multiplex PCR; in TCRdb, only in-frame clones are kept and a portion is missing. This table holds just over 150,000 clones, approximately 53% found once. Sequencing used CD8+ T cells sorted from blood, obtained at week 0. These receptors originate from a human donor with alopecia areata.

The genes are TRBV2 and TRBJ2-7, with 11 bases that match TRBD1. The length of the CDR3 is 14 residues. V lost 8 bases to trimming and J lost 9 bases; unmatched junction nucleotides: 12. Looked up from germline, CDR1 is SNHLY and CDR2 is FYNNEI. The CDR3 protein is CASDDGQGAGGQYF. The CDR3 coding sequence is TGTGCCAGCGACGACGGACAGGGGGCCGGCGGGCAGTACTTC.

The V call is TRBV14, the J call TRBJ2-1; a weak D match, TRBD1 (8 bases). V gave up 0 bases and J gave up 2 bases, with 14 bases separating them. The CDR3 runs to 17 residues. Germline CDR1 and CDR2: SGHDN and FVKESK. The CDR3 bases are TGTGCCAGCAGCCAAGAGAGCGGGACAGGCCCCTACAATGAGCAGTTCTTC. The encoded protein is CASSQESGTGPYNEQFF.

Here the CDR3 reads CAWSVSLWDGYTF. The CDR3 DNA reads TGTGCCTGGAGTGTTTCACTTTGGGATGGCTACACCTTC. J is TRBJ1-2 and V is TRBV30; D gene uncertain. Germline CDR1 is GTSNPN and CDR2 is SVGIG (reference sequence). V was shortened by 0 bases and J by 6 bases, with 11 bases between the two germline ends. The CDR3 consists of 13 residues.

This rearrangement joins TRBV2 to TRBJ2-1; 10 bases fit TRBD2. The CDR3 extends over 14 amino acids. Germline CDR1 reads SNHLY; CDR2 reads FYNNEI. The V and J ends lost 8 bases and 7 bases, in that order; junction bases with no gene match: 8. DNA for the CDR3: TGTGCCAGCCACGGGCTAGCGGGGGCTAATGAGCAGTTCTTC. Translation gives CASHGLAGANEQFF. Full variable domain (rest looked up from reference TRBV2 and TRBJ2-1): EPEVTQTPSHQVTQMGQEVILRCVPISNHLYFYWYRQILGQKVEFLVSFYNNEISEKSEIFDDQFSVERPDGSNFTLKIRSTKLEDSAMYFCASHGLAGANEQFFGPGTRLTVL.

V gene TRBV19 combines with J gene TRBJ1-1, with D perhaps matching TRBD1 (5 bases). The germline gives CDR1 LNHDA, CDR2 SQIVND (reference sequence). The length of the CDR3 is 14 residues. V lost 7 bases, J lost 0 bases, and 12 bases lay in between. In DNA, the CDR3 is TGTGCCAGTAACTCTTTGGGGGTGAACACTGAAGCTTTCTTT. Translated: CASNSLGVNTEAFF.

CDR3 protein: CASGPMATNYGYTF. The CDR3 nucleotides are TGTGCTAGTGGGCCCATGGCCACGAACTATGGCTACACCTTC. The genes are TRBV12-5 and TRBJ1-2; no firm D call. Germline loops: CDR1 LGHNT, CDR2 FRNRAP. The length of the CDR3 is 14 residues. Trimming shortened V by 6 bases and J by 2 bases, and 13 bases separated the two germline ends.

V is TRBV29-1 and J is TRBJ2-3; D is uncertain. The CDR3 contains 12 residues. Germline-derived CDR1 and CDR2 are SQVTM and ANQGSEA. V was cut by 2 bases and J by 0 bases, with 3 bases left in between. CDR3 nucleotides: TGCAGCGTTGAACTGAGCACAGATACGCAGTATTTT. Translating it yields CSVELSTDTQYF.

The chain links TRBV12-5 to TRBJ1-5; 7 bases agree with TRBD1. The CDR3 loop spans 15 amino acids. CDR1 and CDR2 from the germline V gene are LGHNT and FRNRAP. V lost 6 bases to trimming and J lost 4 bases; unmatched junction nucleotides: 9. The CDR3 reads CASGLRDSINQPQHF. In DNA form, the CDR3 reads TGTGCTAGTGGGCTCCGGGACAGCATAAATCAGCCCCAGCATTTT. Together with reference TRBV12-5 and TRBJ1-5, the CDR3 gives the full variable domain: DARVTQTPRHKVTEMGQEVTMRCQPILGHNTVFWYRQTMMQGLELLAYFRNRAPLDDSGMPKDRFSAEMPDATLATLKIQPSEPRDSAVYFCASGLRDSINQPQHFGDGTRLSIL.

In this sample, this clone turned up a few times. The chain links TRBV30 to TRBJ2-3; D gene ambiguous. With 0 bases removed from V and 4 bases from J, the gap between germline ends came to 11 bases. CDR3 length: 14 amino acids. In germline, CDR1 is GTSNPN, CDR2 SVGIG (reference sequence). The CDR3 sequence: CAWSVENEADTQYF. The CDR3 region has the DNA TGTGCCTGGAGTGTAGAGAACGAGGCAGATACGCAGTATTTT.

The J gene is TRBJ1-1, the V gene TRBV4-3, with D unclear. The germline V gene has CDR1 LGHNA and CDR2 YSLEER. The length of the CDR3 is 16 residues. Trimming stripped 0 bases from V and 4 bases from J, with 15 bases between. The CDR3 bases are TGCGCCAGCAGCCAAGATTCGGGCCTGAGCGGCACTGAAGCTTTCTTT. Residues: CASSQDSGLSGTEAFF.

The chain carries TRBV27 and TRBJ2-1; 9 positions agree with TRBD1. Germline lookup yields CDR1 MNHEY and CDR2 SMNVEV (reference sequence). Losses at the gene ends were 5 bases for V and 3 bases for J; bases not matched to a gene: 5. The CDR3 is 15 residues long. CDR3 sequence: CASSPTGGYYNEQFF. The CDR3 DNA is TGTGCCAGCAGTCCCACAGGGGGCTACTACAATGAGCAGTTCTTC.

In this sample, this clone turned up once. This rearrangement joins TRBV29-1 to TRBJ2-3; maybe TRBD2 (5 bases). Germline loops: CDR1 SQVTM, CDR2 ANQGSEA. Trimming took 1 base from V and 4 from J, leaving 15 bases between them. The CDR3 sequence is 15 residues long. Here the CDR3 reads CSVEVWGDGADTQYF. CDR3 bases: TGCAGCGTTGAAGTGTGGGGAGACGGCGCAGATACGCAGTATTTT.

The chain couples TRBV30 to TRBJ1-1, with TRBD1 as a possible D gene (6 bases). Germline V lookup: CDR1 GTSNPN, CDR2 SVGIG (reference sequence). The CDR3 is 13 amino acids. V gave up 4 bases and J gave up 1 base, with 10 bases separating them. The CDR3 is CAWKETGNTEAFF. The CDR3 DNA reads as TGTGCCTGGAAGGAGACAGGGAACACTGAAGCTTTCTTT.

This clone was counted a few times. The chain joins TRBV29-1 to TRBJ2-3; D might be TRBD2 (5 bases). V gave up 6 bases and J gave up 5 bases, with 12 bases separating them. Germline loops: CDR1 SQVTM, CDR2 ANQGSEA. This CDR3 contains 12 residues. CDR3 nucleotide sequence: TGCAGCGTCCCCCATCGGGGAGATACGCAGTATTTT. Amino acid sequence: CSVPHRGDTQYF.

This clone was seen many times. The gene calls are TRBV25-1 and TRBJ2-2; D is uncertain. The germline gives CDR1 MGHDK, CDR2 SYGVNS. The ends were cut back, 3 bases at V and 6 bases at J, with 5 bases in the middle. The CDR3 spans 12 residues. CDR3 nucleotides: TGTGCCAGCAGTGAGGAACCCGGGGAGCTGTTTTTT. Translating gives CASSEEPGELFF.

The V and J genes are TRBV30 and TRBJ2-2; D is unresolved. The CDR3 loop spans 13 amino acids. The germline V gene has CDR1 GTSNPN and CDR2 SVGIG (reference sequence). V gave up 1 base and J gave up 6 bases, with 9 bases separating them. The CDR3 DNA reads TGTGCCTGGAGTGAGGTTGGGGCCGGGGAGCTGTTTTTT. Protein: CAWSEVGAGELFF.

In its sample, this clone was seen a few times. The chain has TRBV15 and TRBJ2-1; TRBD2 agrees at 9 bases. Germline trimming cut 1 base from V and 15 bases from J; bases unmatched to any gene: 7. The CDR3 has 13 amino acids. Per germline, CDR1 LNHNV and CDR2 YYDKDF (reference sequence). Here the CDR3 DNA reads TGTGCCACCAGCAGAGTCCCCGGCGGGGGGGCGTTCTTC. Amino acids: CATSRVPGGGAFF.

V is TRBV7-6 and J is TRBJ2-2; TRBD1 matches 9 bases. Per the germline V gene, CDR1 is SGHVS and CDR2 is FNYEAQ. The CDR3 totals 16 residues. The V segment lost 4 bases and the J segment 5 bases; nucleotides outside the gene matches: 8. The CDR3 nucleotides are TGTGCCAGCAGCTCCGGGACAGGGCTGGAAACCGGGGAGCTGTTTTTT. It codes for CASSSGTGLETGELFF.

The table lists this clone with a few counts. CDR3 coding DNA: TGTGCCAGCAGCGTAGCTTTTGAAGCTTTCTTT. Translated, it gives CASSVAFEAFF. The gene calls are TRBV9 and TRBJ1-1; D gene unclear. The CDR3 covers 11 residues. CDR1 is SGDLS and CDR2 is YYNGEE in the germline V gene. V was pared by 0 bases and J by 7 bases, with 4 bases between.

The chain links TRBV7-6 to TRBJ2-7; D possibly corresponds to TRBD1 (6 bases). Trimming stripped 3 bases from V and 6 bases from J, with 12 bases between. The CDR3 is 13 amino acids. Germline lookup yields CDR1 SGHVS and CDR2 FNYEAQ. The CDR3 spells CASSLGTGSEQYF. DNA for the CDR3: TGTGCCAGCAGCTTGGGAACAGGGTCCGAGCAGTACTTC.

The CDR3 bases are TGCGCCAGCAGCCAAGATCGAGAACTAGCGGGGGCCGCAGATACGCAGTATTTT. Its translation: CASSQDRELAGAADTQYF. This sequence joins TRBV4-3 and TRBJ2-3, with 11 nucleotides matching TRBD2. Germline V CDR1 and CDR2: LGHNA, YSLEER. Trimming removed 0 bases from V and 4 bases from J; junction bases left unmatched: 9. CDR3 length: 18 amino acids.

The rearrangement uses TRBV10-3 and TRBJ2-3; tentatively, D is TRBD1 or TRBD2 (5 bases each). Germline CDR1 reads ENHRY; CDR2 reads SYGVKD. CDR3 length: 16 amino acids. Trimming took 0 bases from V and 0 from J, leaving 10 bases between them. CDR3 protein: CAISESVGDSTDTQYF. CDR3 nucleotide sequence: TGTGCCATCAGTGAGTCGGTGGGGGACAGCACAGATACGCAGTATTTT.

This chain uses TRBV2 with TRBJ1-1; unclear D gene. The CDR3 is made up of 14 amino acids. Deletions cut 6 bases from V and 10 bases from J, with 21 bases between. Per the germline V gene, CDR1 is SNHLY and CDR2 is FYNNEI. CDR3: CASSAPEGTSAAFF. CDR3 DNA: TGTGCCAGCAGCGCCCCGGAGGGAACCTCTGCAGCTTTCTTT.

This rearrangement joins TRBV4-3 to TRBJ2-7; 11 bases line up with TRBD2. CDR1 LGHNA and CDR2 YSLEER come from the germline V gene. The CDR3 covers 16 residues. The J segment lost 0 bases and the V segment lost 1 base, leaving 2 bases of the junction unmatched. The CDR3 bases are TGCGCCAGCAGCCAAGGACTAGCGGGGAGCTCCTACGAGCAGTACTTC. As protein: CASSQGLAGSSYEQYF.

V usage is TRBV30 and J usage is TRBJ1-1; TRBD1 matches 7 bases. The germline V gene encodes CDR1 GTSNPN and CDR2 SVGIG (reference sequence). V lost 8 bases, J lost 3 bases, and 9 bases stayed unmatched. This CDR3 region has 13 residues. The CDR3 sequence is CARGAGGYTEAFF. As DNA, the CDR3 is TGTGCCCGGGGGGCAGGGGGTTACACTGAAGCTTTCTTT.

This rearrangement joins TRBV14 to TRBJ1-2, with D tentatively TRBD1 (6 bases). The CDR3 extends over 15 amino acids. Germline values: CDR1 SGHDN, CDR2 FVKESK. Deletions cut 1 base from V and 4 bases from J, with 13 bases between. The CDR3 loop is CASSQGQVPFYGYTF. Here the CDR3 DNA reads TGTGCCAGCAGCCAAGGACAGGTCCCCTTCTATGGCTACACCTTC.

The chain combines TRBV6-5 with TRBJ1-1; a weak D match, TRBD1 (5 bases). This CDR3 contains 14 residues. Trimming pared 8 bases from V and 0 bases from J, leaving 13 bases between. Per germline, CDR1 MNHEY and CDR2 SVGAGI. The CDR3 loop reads CASQQDHMNTEAFF. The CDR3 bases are TGTGCCAGCCAACAGGACCACATGAACACTGAAGCTTTCTTT.

DNA for the CDR3: TGCGCCAGCAGCCAGGGCTACTCGGAGCAGTTCTTC. Amino acids: CASSQGYSEQFF. V gene TRBV4-1 combines with J gene TRBJ2-1; D gene unclear. CDR1 and CDR2 (germline): MGHRA, YSYEKL. Trimming removed 3 bases at V and 10 bases at J, with 10 bases between. This CDR3 is built from 12 residues.

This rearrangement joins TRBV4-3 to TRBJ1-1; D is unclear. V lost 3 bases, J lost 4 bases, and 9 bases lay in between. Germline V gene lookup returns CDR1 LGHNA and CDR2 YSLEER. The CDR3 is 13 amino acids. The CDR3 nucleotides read TGCGCCAGCAGCCATTCTGAGGGCACTGAAGCTTTCTTT. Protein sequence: CASSHSEGTEAFF.

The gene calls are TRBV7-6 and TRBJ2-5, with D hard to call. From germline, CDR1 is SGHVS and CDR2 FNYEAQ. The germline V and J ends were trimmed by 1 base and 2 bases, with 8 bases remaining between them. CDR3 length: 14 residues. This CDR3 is CASSLDKTQETQYF. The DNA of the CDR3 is TGTGCCAGCAGCTTAGACAAGACTCAAGAGACCCAGTACTTC.

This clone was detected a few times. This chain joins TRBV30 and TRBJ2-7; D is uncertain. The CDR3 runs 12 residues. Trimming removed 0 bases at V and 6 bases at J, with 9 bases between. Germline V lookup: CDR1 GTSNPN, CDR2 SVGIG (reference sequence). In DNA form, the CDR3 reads TGTGCCTGGAGTGTAGGATCCGGCGAGCAGTACTTC. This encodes CAWSVGSGEQYF.

CDR3 in DNA: TGCAGCGCCGAGGGACAGGGGTTGAGTTCGGATACGCAGTATTTT. Translated: CSAEGQGLSSDTQYF. The V and J genes are TRBV29-1 and TRBJ2-3; TRBD1 aligns across 10 bases. J gave up 6 bases and V 7 bases, and 13 bases lay outside the gene matches. The length of the CDR3 is 15 residues. Germline CDR1 reads SQVTM; CDR2 reads ANQGSEA.